A single sample is the source of the 27 T cell receptor beta chains below, sequenced in a study of blood T cell repertoires in COVID-19. Assay used: immunoSEQ multiplex PCR; TCRdb lists only in-frame clones, some missing. In the table there are under 250,000 clones, about 86% of which are singletons. Specimen: PBMCs or T cells enriched from blood (not recorded which). The receptors shown here come from a woman in her thirties or forties with acute COVID-19.

The chain carries TRBV10-2 and TRBJ1-2, with D possibly matching TRBD1 (5 bases). Germline lookup yields CDR1 WSHSY and CDR2 SAAADI. CDR3 length equals 15 residues. Trimming pared 4 bases from V and 0 bases from J, leaving 12 bases between. The CDR3: CASSGTTAANYGYTF. The DNA for the CDR3 is TGCGCCAGCAGTGGAACGACAGCAGCTAACTATGGCTACACCTTC.

The V call is TRBV18, the J call TRBJ1-1; 8 bases fit TRBD1. Per germline, CDR1 KGHSH and CDR2 LQKENI. J was trimmed by 7 bases and V by 3 bases; bases with no gene match: 7. This CDR3 region has 14 residues. This CDR3 is CASSPGTGEFEAFF. Here the CDR3 DNA reads TGTGCCAGCTCACCGGGGACAGGTGAATTTGAAGCTTTCTTT.

V is TRBV4-1 and J is TRBJ1-2; 7 nucleotides align to TRBD1. Trimming took 1 base from V and 2 from J; bases not matched to a gene: 4. The CDR3 is 15 residues long. In germline, CDR1 is MGHRA, CDR2 YSYEKL. The CDR3 DNA reads as TGCGCCAGCAGCCAAGCGGAGGGACAGAACTATGGCTACACCTTC. Amino acids: CASSQAEGQNYGYTF.

The CDR3, as DNA: TGTGCCAGCAGCAGTACAGGGGCGGTTTATGAAAAACTGTTTTTT. Translated, it gives CASSSTGAVYEKLFF. This chain connects TRBV5-6 to TRBJ1-4, with 7 bases fitting TRBD1. This CDR3 has 15 residues. The germline V gene encodes CDR1 SGHDT and CDR2 YYEEEE. V lost 4 bases, J lost 6 bases, and 9 bases stayed unmatched. The entire variable domain, with the rest obtained from reference TRBV5-6 and TRBJ1-4, is as follows: DAGVTQSPTHLIKTRGQQVTLRCSPKSGHDTVSWYQQALGQGPQFIFQYYEEEERQRGNFPDRFSGHQFPNYSSELNVNALLLGDSALYLCASSSTGAVYEKLFFGSGTQLSVL.

The chain couples TRBV3-1 (or the pseudogene TRBV3-2) to TRBJ1-2; 9 bases map to TRBD1. V dropped 4 bases and J dropped 8; count of bases not matched to a gene: 8. Germline V gene sequence: CDR1 LGHDT, CDR2 YNNKEL (reference sequence). The CDR3 consists of 14 residues. The CDR3 DNA reads TGTGCCAGCAGCCCATGGACAGGGGCAGGGGGCTACACCTTC. Its protein is CASSPWTGAGGYTF.

This chain connects TRBV27 to TRBJ2-7, with D unclear. The CDR3 length is 14 residues. From germline, CDR1 is MNHEY and CDR2 SMNVEV (reference sequence). The ends were cut back, 7 bases at V and 0 bases at J, with 13 bases in the middle. The CDR3 nucleotides are TGTGCCAGCACCTCCCTCCGTTCCTCCTACGAGCAGTACTTC. It specifies CASTSLRSSYEQYF.

V gene TRBV4-1 combines with J gene TRBJ1-1, with D possibly being TRBD1 (6 bases). The germline V gene has CDR1 MGHRA and CDR2 YSYEKL. The CDR3 has 15 residues. V lost 0 bases and J 3 bases, leaving 11 bases between the germline ends. CDR3 nucleotides: TGCGCCAGCAGCCAAGATAAGCAGGGGTACACTGAAGCTTTCTTT. The encoded protein is CASSQDKQGYTEAFF.

The chain joins TRBV3-1 (or the pseudogene TRBV3-2) to TRBJ1-2, with 7 bases fitting TRBD1. Germline CDR1 reads LGHDT; CDR2 reads YNNKEL (reference sequence). The length of the CDR3 is 14 residues. The trim removed 2 bases at V and 8 bases at J, leaving 8 bases unmatched. The CDR3 region has the DNA TGTGCCAGCAGCCAACGTCGGACAGGCCACGGCTACACCTTC. Amino acids: CASSQRRTGHGYTF.

The CDR3 sequence: CSASWEGVTDTQYF. The DNA of the CDR3 is TGCAGTGCTAGTTGGGAGGGAGTCACAGATACGCAGTATTTT. This sequence joins TRBV20-1 and TRBJ2-3; TRBD2 matches at 7 bases. Germline CDR1 is DFQATT and CDR2 is SNEGSKA (reference sequence). The CDR3 totals 14 residues. V lost 3 bases to trimming and J lost 2 bases; unmatched junction nucleotides: 5.

This clone has just one count. For the CDR3, the DNA is TGTGCCACCTCACCGGGACAGGGGCCCTACGAGCAGTACTTC. Protein sequence: CATSPGQGPYEQYF. The genes are TRBV27 and TRBJ2-7; 10 positions agree with TRBD1. Germline V CDR1 and CDR2: MNHEY, SMNVEV (reference sequence). CDR3 length: 14 amino acids. The V and J ends lost 10 bases and 2 bases, in that order; junction bases with no gene match: 8.

Written as DNA, the CDR3 is TGTGCCAGCAGCCAGGGCACAGGGGGCTGGCACGAGCAGTACTTC. Its protein product is CASSQGTGGWHEQYF. The chain recombines TRBV3-1 (or the pseudogene TRBV3-2) with TRBJ2-7, with 9 bases that match TRBD1. From germline, CDR1 is LGHDT and CDR2 YNNKEL (reference sequence). The junction had 8 bases not matched to a gene; V was cut back by 3 bases and J by 5 bases. This CDR3 contains 15 residues.

This sequence joins TRBV18 and TRBJ1-6; TRBD1 matches at 8 bases. With V trimmed by 2 bases and J by 7 bases, 4 bases remained unmatched. CDR1 is KGHSH and CDR2 is LQKENI in the germline V gene. The CDR3 consists of 15 residues. The CDR3 reads CASSPDGQGNSPLHF. CDR3 in DNA: TGTGCCAGCTCACCAGACGGACAGGGCAATTCACCCCTCCACTTT.

The chain employs TRBV5-8 and TRBJ2-2, with TRBD1 as a possible D gene (6 bases). Trimming stripped 0 bases from V and 4 bases from J, with 7 bases between. The germline CDR1 and CDR2 sequences are SGHTS and YDEGEE. The CDR3 has 14 amino acids. CDR3 bases: TGTGCCAGCAGCTTGGGAGGGGGCACCGGGGAGCTGTTTTTT. It specifies CASSLGGGTGELFF.

The CDR3 region is CSVNAFVGGNGYTF. For the CDR3, the DNA is TGCAGCGTGAACGCCTTTGTTGGCGGTAATGGCTACACCTTC. The chain couples TRBV29-1 to TRBJ1-2; D is ambiguous. CDR3 length: 14 amino acids. The germline gives CDR1 SQVTM, CDR2 ANQGSEA. The V end was cut by 6 bases, the J end by 6 bases, with 20 bases between. The full variable domain, its missing parts supplied by reference TRBV29-1 and TRBJ1-2, is SAVISQKPSRDICQRGTSLTIQCQVDSQVTMMFWYRQQPGQSLTLIATANQGSEATYESGFVIDKFPISRPNLTFSTLTVSNMSPEDSSIYLCSVNAFVGGNGYTFGSGTRLTVV.

V gene TRBV7-3 combines with J gene TRBJ1-1, with 8 positions matching TRBD1. The germline gives CDR1 SGHTA, CDR2 FQGTGA. V lost 1 base to trimming and J lost 5 bases; unmatched junction nucleotides: 12. This CDR3 comprises 17 residues. The CDR3 is CASSLSGRGRFRTEAFF. The CDR3 bases are TGTGCCAGCAGCTTAAGCGGCAGGGGGCGGTTTAGGACTGAAGCTTTCTTT. The complete variable domain, with remaining parts taken from reference TRBV7-3 and TRBJ1-1, reads GAGVSQTPSNKVTEKGKYVELRCDPISGHTALYWYRQSLGQGPEFLIYFQGTGAADDSGLPNDRFFAVRPEGSVSTLKIQRTERGDSAVYLCASSLSGRGRFRTEAFFGQGTRLTVV.

The chain recombines TRBV4-1 with TRBJ2-1, with TRBD2 matching 8 bases. V lost 5 bases, J lost 0 bases, and 6 bases stayed unmatched. Germline V gene lookup returns CDR1 MGHRA and CDR2 YSYEKL. This CDR3 is 16 amino acids long. CDR3 sequence (DNA): TGCGCCAGCAGCGCACTAGCGGTCAACTCCTACAATGAGCAGTTCTTC. This sequence encodes CASSALAVNSYNEQFF.

The gene calls are TRBV19 and TRBJ2-5, with 8 bases that match TRBD1. In germline, CDR1 is LNHDA, CDR2 SQIVND (reference sequence). The CDR3 loop spans 12 amino acids. The J segment lost 4 bases and the V segment lost 6 bases, leaving 1 base of the junction unmatched. The CDR3 loop reads CASSGQGETQYF. The DNA for the CDR3 is TGTGCCAGTAGCGGACAGGGAGAGACCCAGTACTTC.

This chain links TRBV6-5 with TRBJ1-2, with TRBD1 identical over 7 bases. The CDR3 extends over 13 amino acids. With V trimmed by 6 bases and J by 5 bases, 6 bases remained unmatched. Germline assignment: CDR1 MNHEY and CDR2 SVGAGI. CDR3 nucleotide sequence: TGTGCCAGCAGCTCTAGACAGGGTTATGGCTACACCTTC. As protein: CASSSRQGYGYTF.

The rearrangement joins TRBV5-6 to TRBJ2-3; perhaps TRBD1 as D (6 bases). Looked up from germline, CDR1 is SGHDT and CDR2 is YYEEEE. V lost 2 bases and J lost 0, with 10 bases in between. CDR3 length: 15 amino acids. CDR3 bases: TGTGCCAGCAGCTTAACGAGGGGGAGCACAGATACGCAGTATTTT. Translation gives CASSLTRGSTDTQYF. Full variable domain (rest looked up from reference TRBV5-6 and TRBJ2-3): DAGVTQSPTHLIKTRGQQVTLRCSPKSGHDTVSWYQQALGQGPQFIFQYYEEEERQRGNFPDRFSGHQFPNYSSELNVNALLLGDSALYLCASSLTRGSTDTQYFGPGTRLTVL.

With respect to this clone: The junction departs from germline at one end; a sequencing error may be responsible. The rearrangement links TRBV4-1 to TRBJ1-1, with 8 bases fitting TRBD1. Germline CDR1 reads MGHRA; CDR2 reads YSYEKL. This CDR3 contains 13 residues. The CDR3 DNA reads as TGCGCCAGCAGCCAGGAGACCGGGACAGGTGGTATCTTT. Its protein product is CASSQETGTGGIF.

Here the CDR3 reads CASSPSPNYNEQFF. CDR3 nucleotides: TGTGCCAGTAGTCCTAGCCCAAACTACAATGAGCAGTTCTTC. The gene calls are TRBV19 and TRBJ2-1, with TRBD2 as a possible D gene (5 bases). Trimming pared 5 bases from V and 3 bases from J, leaving 11 bases between. CDR3 size: 14 residues. Germline V gives CDR1 LNHDA, CDR2 SQIVND (reference sequence).

The V call is TRBV5-1, the J call TRBJ2-7; D not resolved. With 5 bases removed from V and 5 bases from J, the gap between germline ends came to 14 bases. Germline assignment: CDR1 SGHRS and CDR2 YFSETQ. This CDR3 contains 13 residues. The CDR3, as DNA: TGCGCCAGCAGTACCTGGAGTGACGACGAGCAGTACTTC. The encoded protein is CASSTWSDDEQYF.

The chain carries TRBV10-2 and TRBJ1-3, with unresolved D. Trimming took 2 bases from V and 8 from J, leaving 10 bases between them. The CDR3 has 13 amino acids. Germline lookup yields CDR1 WSHSY and CDR2 SAAADI. In DNA, the CDR3 is TGCGCCAGCAGTGAGGACATACCTTACACCATATATTTT. Amino acid sequence: CASSEDIPYTIYF.

V and J are TRBV18 and TRBJ2-1; 10 nucleotides line up with TRBD1. The CDR3 runs to 15 residues. The trim removed 5 bases at V and 6 bases at J, leaving 7 bases unmatched. The germline V gene has CDR1 KGHSH and CDR2 LQKENI. DNA of the CDR3: TGTGCCAGCTCATTCCGGGACAGGGGCCGCAATGAGCAGTTCTTC. This sequence encodes CASSFRDRGRNEQFF.

The chain combines TRBV5-1 with TRBJ1-2, with 11 bases lining up with TRBD1. The J segment lost 5 bases and the V segment lost 4 bases, leaving 4 bases of the junction unmatched. Germline-derived CDR1 and CDR2 are SGHRS and YFSETQ. This CDR3 region has 14 residues. CDR3 bases: TGCGCCAGCAGCCTGGGACAGGGGGGGTATGGCTACACCTTC. Amino acids: CASSLGQGGYGYTF. Full variable domain (rest looked up from reference TRBV5-1 and TRBJ1-2): KAGVTQTPRYLIKTRGQQVTLSCSPISGHRSVSWYQQTPGQGLQFLFEYFSETQRNKGNFPGRFSGRQFSNSRSEMNVSTLELGDSALYLCASSLGQGGYGYTFGSGTRLTVV.

This clone was picked up many times. This chain uses TRBV7-9 with TRBJ1-3; D remains unclear. The ends were cut back, 5 bases at V and 2 bases at J, with 16 bases in the middle. The CDR3 totals 16 residues. Germline V gene lookup returns CDR1 SEHNR and CDR2 FQNEAQ (reference sequence). CDR3 bases: TGTGCCAGCAGCCTACTGGGAACGGGGACTGGAAACACCATATATTTT. This encodes CASSLLGTGTGNTIYF.

The chain is built from TRBV6-2 or TRBV6-3 and TRBJ2-7; 8 bases are shared with TRBD2. The CDR3 is 13 amino acids. J lost 6 bases, V lost 5 bases, and 6 bases had no gene match. CDR1 and CDR2 from the germline V gene are MNHEY and SVGEGT. The CDR3 reads CASSPGGASEQYF. CDR3 nucleotide sequence: TGTGCCAGCAGTCCCGGGGGGGCCAGCGAGCAGTACTTC.